The 26 T cell receptor beta chains below all came from one sample that was sequenced in a study of regulatory T cells in long-lasting Graves disease. Noted time point: newly diagnosed GD, antithyroid drugs for less than 3 months. Extracted PBMC RNA gave rise to the TCR library. According to the study, TCR beta libraries were built with iRepertoire HTBI primers and CDR3-region Arm-PCR. A single record per CDR3 protein comes from TCRdb applying MiXCR to the multiplex PCR reads. The sample shows fewer than 550,000 distinct CDR3 sequences, roughly 15% of them seen only once. The same sample was also used in a study of T cells in Graves' hyperthyroidism and ophthalmopathy.

The source material was peripheral blood mononuclear cells (PBMCs), sampled at new diagnosis, from a patient treated with antithyroid drugs. The source is a woman between 18 and 29 years old with Graves disease.

The sample holds many counts of this clonotype. The rearrangement uses TRBV28 and TRBJ2-2; 13 bases fit TRBD2. From germline, CDR1 is MDHEN and CDR2 SYDVKM. Trimming removed 5 bases from V and 4 bases from J; junction bases left unmatched: 13. This CDR3 is built from 19 residues. CDR3 region: CASSPTPGLAGFGTGELFF. The DNA for the CDR3 is TGTGCCAGCAGTCCAACTCCGGGACTAGCGGGATTTGGCACCGGGGAGCTGTTTTTT.

This clonotype was recorded many times. V is TRBV6-1 and J is TRBJ2-5; 11 bases map to TRBD2. The junction had 8 bases not matched to a gene; V was cut back by 6 bases and J by 5 bases. Germline CDR1 MNHNS, CDR2 SASEGT. The CDR3 loop spans 15 amino acids. Written as DNA, the CDR3 is TGTGCCAGCAGCCCCCCGGCTAGCGGGAGGGAGACCCAGTACTTC. It specifies CASSPPASGRETQYF.

Only a few counts were recorded for this clonotype. The chain is built from TRBV27 and TRBJ2-1, with 15 bases identical to TRBD2. Germline trimming cut 6 bases from V and 1 base from J; bases unmatched to any gene: 10. Germline V lookup: CDR1 MNHEY, CDR2 SMNVEV (reference sequence). The CDR3 sequence is 19 residues long. This CDR3 is CASRNSGTSGRPSYNEQFF. The DNA of the CDR3 is TGTGCCAGCAGAAATTCCGGGACTAGCGGGAGGCCTTCCTACAATGAGCAGTTCTTC.

This clonotype has at least ten counts. V usage is TRBV12-3 or TRBV12-4 and J usage is TRBJ2-3; a weak D match, TRBD1 (5 bases). The CDR3 totals 14 residues. Trimming removed 6 bases from V and 4 bases from J, with 14 bases in between. The CDR3 nucleotides are TGTGCCAGCAGCAACAGGCTTGCCGCAGATACGCAGTATTTT. This sequence encodes CASSNRLAADTQYF.

The rearrangement uses TRBV20-1 and TRBJ2-1; TRBD2 matches 7 bases. V shed 7 bases and J 8 bases; nucleotides not matched to a gene: 14. The CDR3 runs 14 residues. Germline V lookup: CDR1 DFQATT, CDR2 SNEGSKA (reference sequence). The CDR3 spells CSVTGGGGLDEQFF. The CDR3 DNA is TGCAGTGTCACTGGTGGGGGAGGGTTGGATGAGCAGTTCTTC.

This clonotype was observed many times. The genes are TRBV7-2 and TRBJ1-5; 11 bases align to TRBD1. Trimming took 5 bases from V and 7 from J; bases not matched to a gene: 10. The CDR3 is made up of 16 amino acids. CDR1 SGHTA and CDR2 FQGNSA come from the germline V gene. In nucleotides, the CDR3 is TGTGCCAGCAGCCACTGGGGGGGACAGGGGGGACAGCCCCAGCATTTT. Amino acids: CASSHWGGQGGQPQHF.

J is TRBJ2-6 and V is TRBV30; D unclear. V was shortened by 6 bases and J by 4 bases, with 7 bases between the two germline ends. In germline, CDR1 is GTSNPN, CDR2 SVGIG (reference sequence). The CDR3 spans 12 residues. CDR3 DNA sequence: TGTGCCTGCACCGGGGGGGCCAACGTCCTGACTTTC. Its translation: CACTGGANVLTF.

Notes on this clonotype: This likely reflects a read error, since a far larger clone is one base away. The chain joins TRBV28 to TRBJ2-7; D is ambiguous. V lost 6 bases and J 5 bases, leaving 17 bases between the germline ends. The CDR3 runs to 14 residues. Germline CDR1 and CDR2: MDHEN and SYDVKM. CDR3 in amino acids: CASSPVPGPDEQYF. In nucleotides, the CDR3 is TGTGCCAGCAGCCCCGTACCCGGACCGGACGAGCAGTACTTC.

In its sample, this clonotype was seen many times. This chain connects TRBV11-2 to TRBJ2-7; 10 bases fit TRBD2. This CDR3 comprises 16 residues. The V segment lost 5 bases and the J segment 7 bases; nucleotides outside the gene matches: 14. CDR1 is SGHAT, CDR2 FQNNGV, per germline. CDR3 coding DNA: TGTGCCAGCAGCCCCACCACGCTAGCGGGAGTTCGGGAGCAGTACTTC. It codes for CASSPTTLAGVREQYF. The variable domain in full, with the rest retrieved from reference TRBV11-2 and TRBJ2-7, is EAGVAQSPRYKIIEKRQSVAFWCNPISGHATLYWYQQILGQGPKLLIQFQNNGVVDDSQLPKDRFSAERLKGVDSTLKIQPAKLEDSAVYLCASSPTTLAGVREQYFGPGTRLTVT.

Turning to this clonotype: A single base separates this from a much larger clone, so it may be a read error. The rearrangement uses TRBV6-1 and TRBJ2-3; TRBD2 is a possible D gene (5 bases). The closer fit of TRBJ2-1 to the DNA end suggests the J call may be wrong. CDR1 is MNHNS and CDR2 is SASEGT in the germline V gene. The CDR3 totals 15 residues. The chain's CDR3 is CASRLIWELGNEQFF. In nucleotides, the CDR3 is TGTGCCAGCAGGCTGATTTGGGAGTTAGGCAATGAGCAGTTCTTC.

The chain is built from TRBV28 and TRBJ2-3; maybe TRBD1 (5 bases). Germline loops: CDR1 MDHEN, CDR2 SYDVKM. V was shortened by 3 bases and J by 2 bases, with 12 bases between the two germline ends. The length of the CDR3 is 15 residues. CDR3 amino acids: CASSLERQYTDTQYF. The DNA of the CDR3 is TGTGCCAGCAGTTTGGAGAGACAGTACACAGATACGCAGTATTTT. Complete variable domain (other parts from reference TRBV28 and TRBJ2-3): DVKVTQSSRYLVKRTGEKVFLECVQDMDHENMFWYRQDPGLGLRLIYFSYDVKMKEKGDIPEGYSVSREKKERFSLILESASTNQTSMYLCASSLERQYTDTQYFGPGTRLTVL.

There are a few counts of this clonotype. The CDR3 DNA reads TGCAGCGTTGGGTGGGTAAGCGGGAGGCACAATGAGCAGTTCTTC. Translation: CSVGWVSGRHNEQFF. The J gene is TRBJ2-1, the V gene TRBV29-1, with TRBD2 matching 9 bases. CDR3 length equals 15 residues. The V and J ends lost 4 bases and 5 bases, in that order; junction bases with no gene match: 9. The germline V gene encodes CDR1 SQVTM and CDR2 ANQGSEA.

This clonotype was observed a few times. The chain employs TRBV4-2 and TRBJ2-1; 8 nucleotides match TRBD2. V was pared by 5 bases and J by 15 bases, with 9 bases of the junction left unmatched. Germline values: CDR1 LGHNA, CDR2 YNFKEQ. This CDR3 region has 12 residues. The CDR3 reads CASSFSGIFRFF. As DNA, the CDR3 is TGTGCCAGCAGCTTTAGCGGGATCTTCCGGTTCTTC.

The CDR3 protein is CASSARQGRIQPQHF. In DNA form, the CDR3 reads TGTGCCAGTAGCGCGAGACAGGGACGGATTCAGCCCCAGCATTTT. The rearrangement links TRBV19 to TRBJ1-5, with 7 bases aligning to TRBD1. The ends lost 6 bases at V and 6 bases at J; junction bases unmatched: 11. This CDR3 is built from 15 residues. Germline V gene lookup returns CDR1 LNHDA and CDR2 SQIVND (reference sequence).

This clonotype was picked up many times. V and J are TRBV7-2 and TRBJ2-1, with D possibly TRBD2 on 6 matching bases. Trimming stripped 2 bases from V and 5 bases from J, with 16 bases between. Germline assignment: CDR1 SGHTA and CDR2 FQGNSA. The CDR3 is 16 residues long. The CDR3 reads CASSLFGLAFDNEQFF. The CDR3 bases are TGTGCCAGCAGCTTATTTGGCCTAGCGTTCGACAATGAGCAGTTCTTC.

This clonotype was counted ten times or more. V is TRBV2 and J is TRBJ1-2, with D tentatively TRBD1 (5 bases). CDR3 size: 17 residues. The ends were cut back, 7 bases at V and 6 bases at J, with 27 bases in the middle. In germline, CDR1 is SNHLY, CDR2 FYNNEI. The CDR3 region has the DNA TGTGCCAGCAAGAGGGGAATCCGGGTGTCTGGTGTCGATGGCTACACCTTC. It yields the protein CASKRGIRVSGVDGYTF.

This clonotype has more than one count but fewer than ten. This rearrangement joins TRBV5-1 to TRBJ1-4, with D possibly TRBD1 on 6 matching bases. The V end lost 4 bases, the J end lost 8 bases, and 12 bases lay between the germline ends. The CDR3 is 13 residues long. CDR1 and CDR2 from the germline V gene are SGHRS and YFSETQ. CDR3 in DNA: TGCGCCAGCAGCCGGGGACAACTAGAAAAACTGTTTTTT. Translation: CASSRGQLEKLFF.

This clonotype was observed at least ten times. The V gene is TRBV7-9, the J gene TRBJ1-3, with 7 nucleotides matching TRBD1. Germline V gene lookup returns CDR1 SEHNR and CDR2 FQNEAQ (reference sequence). The CDR3 runs 17 residues. Trimming at V came to 0 bases and at J to 3 bases, leaving 8 bases not matched to a gene. CDR3 in DNA: TGTGCCAGCAGCTTAGCCGGAAGGACAGGCGTTGGAAACACCATATATTTT. It encodes CASSLAGRTGVGNTIYF.

This clonotype showed up many times. J is TRBJ1-5 and V is TRBV30; 7 nucleotides line up with TRBD1. This CDR3 contains 12 residues. The trim removed 4 bases at V and 5 bases at J, leaving 2 bases unmatched. The germline gives CDR1 GTSNPN, CDR2 SVGIG (reference sequence). The CDR3 DNA is TGTGCCTGGAACAGGGGCTATCAGCCCCAGCATTTT. Its translation is CAWNRGYQPQHF.

This chain joins TRBV3-1 and TRBJ2-1; tentative D call: TRBD2 (5 bases). Trimming took off 0 bases at V and 6 bases at J, with 21 bases between the two ends. The CDR3 contains 18 residues. Germline V gene data show CDR1 as LGHDT and CDR2 as YNNKEL (reference sequence). CDR3 nucleotide sequence: TGTGCCAGCAGCCAAGACATTCGAGCGAGAGAGGGTTCCAATGAGCAGTTCTTC. Translated: CASSQDIRAREGSNEQFF.

In this sample, this clonotype turned up many times. The chain combines TRBV19 with TRBJ1-5; D ambiguous. The length of the CDR3 is 14 residues. Trimming left V 7 bases short and J 0 bases short, with 10 bases between. Germline loops: CDR1 LNHDA, CDR2 SQIVND (reference sequence). The CDR3 DNA is TGTGCCAGTACCGCGACTGATAGCAATCAGCCCCAGCATTTT. Amino acids: CASTATDSNQPQHF.

The genes are TRBV19 and TRBJ2-1; D possibly uses TRBD1 or TRBD2 (7 bases each). Per the germline V gene, CDR1 is LNHDA and CDR2 is SQIVND (reference sequence). V was trimmed by 3 bases and J by 3 bases, leaving 15 bases between them. The length of the CDR3 is 16 residues. CDR3 protein: CASSMTSRGFYNEQFF. The CDR3 nucleotides read TGTGCCAGTAGTATGACTAGCAGGGGGTTCTACAATGAGCAGTTCTTC.

Concerning this clonotype itself: Given a much more abundant clone one base away, this may be a read error. The V call is TRBV29-1, the J call TRBJ2-7; 9 nucleotides match TRBD2. CDR3 size: 15 residues. Germline CDR1 and CDR2: SQVTM and ANQGSEA. The junction had 13 bases not matched to a gene; V was cut back by 3 bases and J by 7 bases. The CDR3 region has the DNA TGCAGCGTTGATAGCGGGAGAAGCTCCTACAATGAGCAGTACTTC. It codes for CSVDSGRSSYNEQYF.

This clonotype was counted a few times. This sequence joins TRBV29-1 and TRBJ1-1; TRBD1 might be the D (6 bases). V shed 8 bases and J shed 2 bases, with 15 bases lying between them. The CDR3 extends over 13 amino acids. Germline assignment: CDR1 SQVTM and CDR2 ANQGSEA. The DNA of the CDR3 is TGCAGCCCTAGACAGGTTCCAAACACTGAAGCTTTCTTT. Translating gives CSPRQVPNTEAFF. Drawing the rest from reference TRBV29-1 and TRBJ1-1, the complete variable domain is SAVISQKPSRDICQRGTSLTIQCQVDSQVTMMFWYRQQPGQSLTLIATANQGSEATYESGFVIDKFPISRPNLTFSTLTVSNMSPEDSSIYLCSPRQVPNTEAFFGQGTRLTVV.

This clonotype was recorded a few times. The CDR3 is CASSLMSTGSYGYTF. CDR3 nucleotide sequence: TGTGCCAGCAGCTTAATGAGTACAGGGAGCTATGGCTACACCTTC. The gene calls are TRBV7-2 and TRBJ1-2; possible D gene TRBD1, 6 bases. Trimming stripped 2 bases from V and 4 bases from J, with 14 bases between. This CDR3 is built from 15 residues. From germline, CDR1 is SGHTA and CDR2 FQGNSA. The variable domain in full, with the rest retrieved from reference TRBV7-2 and TRBJ1-2, is GAGVSQSPSNKVTEKGKDVELRCDPISGHTALYWYRQSLGQGLEFLIYFQGNSAPDKSGLPSDRFSAERTGGSVSTLTIQRTQQEDSAVYLCASSLMSTGSYGYTFGSGTRLTVV.

This clonotype was seen repeatedly, ten times or more. The V call is TRBV3-1, the J call TRBJ1-5; maybe TRBD1 (6 bases). Germline V gene sequence: CDR1 LGHDT, CDR2 YNNKEL (reference sequence). This CDR3 spans 15 amino acids. Deletions cut 5 bases from V and 3 bases from J, with 14 bases between. CDR3 loop: CASSADRAPNQPQHF. The CDR3 DNA reads TGTGCCAGCAGCGCGGACAGAGCCCCCAATCAGCCCCAGCATTTT. The whole variable domain, filled in from reference TRBV3-1 and TRBJ1-5, reads DTAVSQTPKYLVTQMGNDKSIKCEQNLGHDTMYWYKQDSKKFLKIMFSYNNKELIINETVPNRFSPKSPDKAHLNLHINSLELGDSAVYFCASSADRAPNQPQHFGDGTRLSIL.